This T cell receptor (beta chain) was identified in a study of T cells expressing NK-cell markers. The CDR3 runs 15 residues. The germline CDR1 and CDR2 sequences are SGHAT and FQNNGV. Comments on this clonotype: The antigen is undetermined.

Generation of TCR beta cDNA was performed by 5'RACE template switching incorporating UMIs. TCRdb re-called the 5' RACE reads and shows each CDR3 protein once, DNA omitted. The repertoire table contains about 440,000 distinct CDR3 sequences. Study-level results: In a handful of donors, these clonotypes also led the CD3+CD56-NKG2C+ fraction. Among CD8+ T cells from several donors, dominant NKG2C+ clonotypes accounted for about 1.0-7.0%.

The material sequenced was blood T cells: a sorted CD56 or NKG2C T cell subset, CD4+ or CD8+ T cells, or bulk PBMC T cells (not recorded which). The chain joins TRBV11-2 to TRBJ2-5; TCRdb's D call of TRBD1 is untestable without DNA. The TCR originated in a woman between 18 and 75 years old in good health. CDR3 sequence reads: CASSLGDRLSETQYF.